A single sample is the source of the 18 T cell receptor beta chains below, sequenced in a study of tumor-infiltrating lymphocytes in localized non-small cell lung cancer. Measured with immunoSEQ multiplex PCR; TCRdb has only the in-frame clones, and not every one. The sample shows thousands of clones, more than 60% of them seen only once. Sequencing input: uninvolved lung tissue not adjacent to the tumor. These receptors were collected from a human donor with non-small cell lung cancer.

This chain links TRBV28 with TRBJ1-2; 8 bases match TRBD1. The V and J ends lost 9 bases and 8 bases, in that order; junction bases with no gene match: 11. This CDR3 region has 13 residues. Germline V gene lookup returns CDR1 MDHEN and CDR2 SYDVKM. The CDR3: CASTDRGGKGYTF. The CDR3, as DNA: TGTGCCAGTACTGACAGGGGCGGAAAGGGCTACACCTTC.

The chain recombines TRBV5-5 with TRBJ2-7; 12 bases match TRBD1. The CDR3 contains 16 residues. Germline lookup yields CDR1 SGHKS and CDR2 YYEKEE (reference sequence). J was trimmed by 0 bases and V by 2 bases; bases with no gene match: 3. CDR3 sequence reads: CASSFWDRGLSYEQYF. CDR3 DNA: TGTGCCAGCAGCTTCTGGGACAGGGGGCTCTCCTACGAGCAGTACTTC.

The chain carries TRBV6-6 and TRBJ1-2; D not certain. Germline V gene lookup returns CDR1 MNHNY and CDR2 SVGAGI (reference sequence). V lost 2 bases and J 9 bases, leaving 7 bases between the germline ends. The CDR3 is 11 residues long. Here the CDR3 DNA reads TGTGCCAGCAGTTACAAGGGTCGCTACACCTTC. Its translation: CASSYKGRYTF.

This clone was observed a handful of times. The chain combines TRBV29-1 with TRBJ1-4; D unclear. The CDR3 loop spans 14 amino acids. The germline CDR1 and CDR2 sequences are SQVTM and ANQGSEA. Trimming pared 6 bases from V and 2 bases from J, leaving 13 bases between. CDR3 nucleotides: TGCAGCGTCGGAACGGCCGGGACTAATGAAAAACTGTTTTTT. Translated: CSVGTAGTNEKLFF.

The chain couples TRBV7-9 to TRBJ2-3, with 8 bases lining up with TRBD2. Germline-derived CDR1 and CDR2 are SEHNR and FQNEAQ (reference sequence). Trimming cost V 1 base and J 5 bases; bases outside gene matches: 5. The CDR3 is 15 residues long. The CDR3 is CASSLVAGGQDTQYF. DNA of the CDR3: TGTGCCAGCAGCTTAGTTGCGGGGGGACAAGATACGCAGTATTTT. Full variable domain (missing parts from reference TRBV7-9 and TRBJ2-3): DTGVSQNPRHKITKRGQNVTFRCDPISEHNRLYWYRQTLGQGPEFLTYFQNEAQLEKSRLLSDRFSAERPKGSFSTLEIQRTEQGDSAMYLCASSLVAGGQDTQYFGPGTRLTVL.

The CDR3 DNA reads as TGTGCCAGCAGCGTGACAGGGGGCTCCTACGAGCAGTACTTC. Translating gives CASSVTGGSYEQYF. The chain links TRBV7-3 to TRBJ2-7; TRBD1 agrees at 9 bases. Germline loops: CDR1 SGHTA, CDR2 FQGTGA. The J segment lost 0 bases and the V segment lost 5 bases, leaving 2 bases of the junction unmatched. This CDR3 is built from 14 residues.

As regards this clone: Other DNA sequences of this sample code for an identical CDR3. The chain has TRBV5-6 and TRBJ2-1; 12 bases map to TRBD2. This CDR3 spans 19 amino acids. CDR1 is SGHDT and CDR2 is YYEEEE in the germline V gene. V lost 3 bases to trimming and J lost 0 bases; unmatched junction nucleotides: 10. The chain's CDR3 is CASSSPPSGGASSYNEQFF. As DNA, the CDR3 is TGTGCCAGCAGCTCTCCCCCTAGCGGGGGGGCGAGCTCCTACAATGAGCAGTTCTTC.

J is TRBJ1-5 and V is TRBV5-6; D may be TRBD1 (6 bases). The CDR3 length is 17 residues. V lost 4 bases, J lost 2 bases, and 19 bases lay in between. Germline assignment: CDR1 SGHDT and CDR2 YYEEEE. CDR3 bases: TGTGCCAGCAGCACCCGAGCGCCCGGGGGCGGCAATCAGCCCCAGCATTTT. It yields the protein CASSTRAPGGGNQPQHF.

The chain couples TRBV2 to TRBJ1-4; 10 positions match TRBD1. Germline-derived CDR1 and CDR2 are SNHLY and FYNNEI. V shed 0 bases and J 8 bases; nucleotides not matched to a gene: 12. This CDR3 region has 18 residues. The CDR3 coding sequence is TGTGCCAGCAGTGAAGCAGGAAGGACAGGGGGTTTTGGGGAAAAACTGTTTTTT. Residues: CASSEAGRTGGFGEKLFF.

The V and J genes are TRBV5-1 and TRBJ2-1; 11 positions agree with TRBD2. Germline CDR1 reads SGHRS; CDR2 reads YFSETQ. The CDR3 contains 15 residues. The V and J ends lost 0 bases and 4 bases, in that order; junction bases with no gene match: 0. The chain's CDR3 is CASSLASGGYNEQFF. The CDR3 nucleotides read TGCGCCAGCAGCTTGGCTAGCGGGGGGTACAATGAGCAGTTCTTC. Variable domain in full (rest from reference TRBV5-1 and TRBJ2-1): KAGVTQTPRYLIKTRGQQVTLSCSPISGHRSVSWYQQTPGQGLQFLFEYFSETQRNKGNFPGRFSGRQFSNSRSEMNVSTLELGDSALYLCASSLASGGYNEQFFGPGTRLTVL.

V usage is TRBV10-3 and J usage is TRBJ1-4; D remains unclear. In germline, CDR1 is ENHRY, CDR2 SYGVKD. The CDR3 runs to 13 residues. The V and J ends lost 2 bases and 7 bases respectively, with 8 bases between them. The CDR3 spells CAISEGVPEKLFF. For the CDR3, the DNA is TGTGCCATCAGTGAGGGGGTTCCTGAAAAACTGTTTTTT.

The chain links TRBV27 to TRBJ1-2, with 11 bases matching TRBD1. J gave up 4 bases and V 5 bases, and 9 bases lay outside the gene matches. The CDR3 consists of 16 residues. CDR1 and CDR2 (germline): MNHEY, SMNVEV (reference sequence). The CDR3 loop is CASSPGQGVPSYGYTF. CDR3 DNA: TGTGCCAGCAGTCCGGGACAGGGGGTGCCTTCCTATGGCTACACCTTC.

V usage is TRBV6-4 and J usage is TRBJ2-7; 9 bases align to TRBD1. Germline assignment: CDR1 MRHNA and CDR2 SNTAGT. This CDR3 has 13 amino acids. Germline trimming cut 7 bases from V and 3 bases from J; bases unmatched to any gene: 4. CDR3 amino acids: CASTRDRVYEQYF. Written as DNA, the CDR3 is TGTGCCAGCACCCGGGACAGGGTCTACGAGCAGTACTTC.

This chain connects TRBV27 to TRBJ1-4; D is possibly TRBD1 (5 bases). The ends were cut back, 0 bases at V and 3 bases at J, with 11 bases in the middle. There are 16 residues in the CDR3. From germline, CDR1 is MNHEY and CDR2 SMNVEV (reference sequence). The CDR3 spells CASSLSAMGANEKLFF. DNA for the CDR3: TGTGCCAGCAGTTTATCAGCGATGGGGGCTAATGAAAAACTGTTTTTT.

The chain joins TRBV29-1 to TRBJ1-1; D possibly corresponds to TRBD1 (5 bases). The CDR3 runs to 13 residues. V shed 7 bases and J shed 5 bases, with 17 bases lying between them. Germline assignment: CDR1 SQVTM and CDR2 ANQGSEA. For the CDR3, the DNA is TGCAGCGGAGAAACGGGGGGTAGGACTGAAGCTTTCTTT. Translated: CSGETGGRTEAFF. Full variable domain (missing parts from reference TRBV29-1 and TRBJ1-1): SAVISQKPSRDICQRGTSLTIQCQVDSQVTMMFWYRQQPGQSLTLIATANQGSEATYESGFVIDKFPISRPNLTFSTLTVSNMSPEDSSIYLCSGETGGRTEAFFGQGTRLTVV.

This clone has a handful of counts. V gene TRBV19 combines with J gene TRBJ2-7; D possibly corresponds to TRBD1 (6 bases). CDR3 length equals 14 residues. Trimming took off 6 bases at V and 2 bases at J, with 14 bases between the two ends. Germline V lookup: CDR1 LNHDA, CDR2 SQIVND (reference sequence). The CDR3 loop is CASSTGTFTYEQYF. The DNA for the CDR3 is TGTGCCAGTAGCACCGGGACATTTACCTACGAGCAGTACTTC.

The gene calls are TRBV6-1 and TRBJ1-2; D ambiguous. Germline V gene data show CDR1 as MNHNS and CDR2 as SASEGT. The CDR3 spans 13 residues. V lost 6 bases, J lost 6 bases, and 14 bases lay in between. CDR3 nucleotide sequence: TGTGCCAGCAGACGGTCTGAAAGGGATGGCTACACCTTC. This translates into CASRRSERDGYTF.

There are a few counts of this clone. This chain uses TRBV5-3 with TRBJ2-1; TRBD2 matches at 14 bases. TRBV5-3 is labeled an ORF, and its function is uncertain. Trimming cost V 0 bases and J 5 bases; bases outside gene matches: 7. The CDR3 consists of 18 residues. The CDR3 region is CARSLGLAGGHLNNEQFF. As DNA, the CDR3 is TGTGCCAGAAGCTTGGGACTAGCGGGGGGGCATTTGAACAATGAGCAGTTCTTC.